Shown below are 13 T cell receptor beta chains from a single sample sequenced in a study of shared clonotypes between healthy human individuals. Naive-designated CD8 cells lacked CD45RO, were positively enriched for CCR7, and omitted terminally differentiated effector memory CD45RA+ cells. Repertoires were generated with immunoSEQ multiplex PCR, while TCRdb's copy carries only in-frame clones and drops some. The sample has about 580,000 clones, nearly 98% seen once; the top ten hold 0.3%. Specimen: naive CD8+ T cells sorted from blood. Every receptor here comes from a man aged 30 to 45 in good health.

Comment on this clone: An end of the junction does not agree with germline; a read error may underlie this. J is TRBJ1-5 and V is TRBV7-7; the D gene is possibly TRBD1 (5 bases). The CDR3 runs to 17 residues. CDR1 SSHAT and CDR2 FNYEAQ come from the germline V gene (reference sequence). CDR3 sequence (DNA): TGTGCTAGCAGCTTCTACGTTCCGGCAGGGTTCAATCAGCCCCAGCATTTT. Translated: CASSFYVPAGFNQPQHF.

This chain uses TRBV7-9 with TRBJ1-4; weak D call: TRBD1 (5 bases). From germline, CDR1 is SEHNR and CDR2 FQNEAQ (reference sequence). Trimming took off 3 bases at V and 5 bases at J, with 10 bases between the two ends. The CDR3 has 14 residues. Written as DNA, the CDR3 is TGTGCCAGCAGCTTGGGACGCTGGAATGAAAAACTGTTTTTT. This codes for CASSLGRWNEKLFF.

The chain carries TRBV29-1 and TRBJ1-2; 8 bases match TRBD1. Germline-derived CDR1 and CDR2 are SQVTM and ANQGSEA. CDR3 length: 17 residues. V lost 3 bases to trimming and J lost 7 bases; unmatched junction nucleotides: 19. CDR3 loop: CSVDWGFQTGAVGGYTF. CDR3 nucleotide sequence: TGCAGCGTTGATTGGGGGTTCCAGACAGGGGCCGTCGGTGGCTACACCTTC.

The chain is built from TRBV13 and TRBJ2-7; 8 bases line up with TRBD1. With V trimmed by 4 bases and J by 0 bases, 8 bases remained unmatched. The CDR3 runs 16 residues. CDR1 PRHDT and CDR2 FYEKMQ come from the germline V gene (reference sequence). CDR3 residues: CASSSGTGKFSYEQYF. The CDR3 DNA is TGTGCCAGCAGCTCAGGGACAGGAAAATTCTCCTACGAGCAGTACTTC.

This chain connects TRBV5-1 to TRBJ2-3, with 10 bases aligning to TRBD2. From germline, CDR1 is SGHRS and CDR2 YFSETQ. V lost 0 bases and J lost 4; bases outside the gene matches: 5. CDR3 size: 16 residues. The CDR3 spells CASSLAASGSSDTQYF. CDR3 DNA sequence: TGCGCCAGCAGCTTGGCGGCTAGCGGGAGTTCAGATACGCAGTATTTT.

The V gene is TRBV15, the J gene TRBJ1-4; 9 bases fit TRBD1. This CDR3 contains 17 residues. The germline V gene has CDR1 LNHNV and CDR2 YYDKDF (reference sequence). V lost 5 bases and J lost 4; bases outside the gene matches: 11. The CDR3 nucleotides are TGTGCCACCAGCGGGGTGGGACAGGGTAGTTTTAATGAAAAACTGTTTTTT. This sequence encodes CATSGVGQGSFNEKLFF.

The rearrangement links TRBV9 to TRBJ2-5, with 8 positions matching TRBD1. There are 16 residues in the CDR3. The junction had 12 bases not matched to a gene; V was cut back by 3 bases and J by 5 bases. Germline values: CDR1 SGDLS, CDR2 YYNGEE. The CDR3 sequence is CASSGTDRGARETQYF. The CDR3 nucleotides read TGTGCCAGCAGCGGCACAGACAGGGGCGCCAGGGAGACCCAGTACTTC.

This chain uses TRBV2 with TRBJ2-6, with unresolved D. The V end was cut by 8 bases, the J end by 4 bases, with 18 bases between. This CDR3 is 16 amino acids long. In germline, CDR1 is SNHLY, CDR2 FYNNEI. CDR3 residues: CASGRGGKAGANVLTF. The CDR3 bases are TGTGCCAGCGGTAGAGGTGGGAAGGCCGGGGCCAACGTCCTGACTTTC. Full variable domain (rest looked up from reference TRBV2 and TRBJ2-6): EPEVTQTPSHQVTQMGQEVILRCVPISNHLYFYWYRQILGQKVEFLVSFYNNEISEKSEIFDDQFSVERPDGSNFTLKIRSTKLEDSAMYFCASGRGGKAGANVLTFGAGSRLTVL.

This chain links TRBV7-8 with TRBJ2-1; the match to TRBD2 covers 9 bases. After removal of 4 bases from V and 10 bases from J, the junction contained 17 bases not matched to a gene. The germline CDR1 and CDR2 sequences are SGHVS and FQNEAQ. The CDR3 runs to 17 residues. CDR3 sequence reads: CASSSPEAGGGFVEQFF. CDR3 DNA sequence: TGTGCCAGCAGCTCCCCCGAGGCGGGAGGGGGGTTTGTGGAGCAGTTCTTC.

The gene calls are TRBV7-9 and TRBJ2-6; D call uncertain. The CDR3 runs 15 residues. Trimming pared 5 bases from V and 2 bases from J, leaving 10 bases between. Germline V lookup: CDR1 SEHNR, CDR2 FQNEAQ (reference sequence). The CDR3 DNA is TGTGCCAGCAGCGTCATTTGGGCTGGGGCCAACGTCCTGACTTTC. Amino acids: CASSVIWAGANVLTF.

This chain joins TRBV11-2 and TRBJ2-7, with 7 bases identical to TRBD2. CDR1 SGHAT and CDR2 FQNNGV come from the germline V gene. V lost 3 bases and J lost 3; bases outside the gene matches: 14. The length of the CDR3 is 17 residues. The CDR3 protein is CASSFPYGGGNFYEQYF. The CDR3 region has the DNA TGTGCCAGCAGCTTTCCCTATGGGGGAGGGAATTTCTACGAGCAGTACTTC.

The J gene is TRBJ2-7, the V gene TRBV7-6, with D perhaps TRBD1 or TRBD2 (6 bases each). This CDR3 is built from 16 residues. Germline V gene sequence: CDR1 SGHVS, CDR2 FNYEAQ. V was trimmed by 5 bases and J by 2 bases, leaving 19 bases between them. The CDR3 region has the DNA TGTGCCAGCAGCCCCGGGGGCGGGACGGACGCCTACGAGCAGTACTTC. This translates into CASSPGGGTDAYEQYF.

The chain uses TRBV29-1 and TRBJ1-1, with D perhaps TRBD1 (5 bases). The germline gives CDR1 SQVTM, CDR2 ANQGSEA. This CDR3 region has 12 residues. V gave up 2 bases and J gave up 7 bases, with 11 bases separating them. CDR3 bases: TGCAGCGTTGAAAGGGACGAAATTGAAGCTTTCTTT. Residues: CSVERDEIEAFF. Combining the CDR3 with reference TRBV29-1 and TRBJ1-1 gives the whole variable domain SAVISQKPSRDICQRGTSLTIQCQVDSQVTMMFWYRQQPGQSLTLIATANQGSEATYESGFVIDKFPISRPNLTFSTLTVSNMSPEDSSIYLCSVERDEIEAFFGQGTRLTVV.